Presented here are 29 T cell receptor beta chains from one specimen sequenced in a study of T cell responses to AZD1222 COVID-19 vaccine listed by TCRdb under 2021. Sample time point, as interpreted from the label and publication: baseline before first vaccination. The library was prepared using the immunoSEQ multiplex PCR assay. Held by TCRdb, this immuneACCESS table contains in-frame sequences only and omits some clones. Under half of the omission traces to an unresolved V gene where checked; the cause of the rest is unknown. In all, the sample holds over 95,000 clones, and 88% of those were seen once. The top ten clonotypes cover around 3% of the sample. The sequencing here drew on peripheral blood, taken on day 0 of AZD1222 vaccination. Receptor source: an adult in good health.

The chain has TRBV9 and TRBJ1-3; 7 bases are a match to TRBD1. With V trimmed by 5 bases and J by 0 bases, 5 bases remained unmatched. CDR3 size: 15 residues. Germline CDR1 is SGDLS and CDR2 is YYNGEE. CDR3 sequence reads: CASRSTGSSGNTIYF. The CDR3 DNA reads TGTGCCAGCAGATCGACAGGGAGCTCTGGAAACACCATATATTTT.

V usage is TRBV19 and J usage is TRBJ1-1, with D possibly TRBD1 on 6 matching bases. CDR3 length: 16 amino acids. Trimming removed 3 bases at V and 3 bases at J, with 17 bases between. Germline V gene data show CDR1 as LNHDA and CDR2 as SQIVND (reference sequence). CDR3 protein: CASSILSNRVDTEAFF. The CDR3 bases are TGTGCCAGTAGTATTCTAAGCAACAGGGTGGACACTGAAGCTTTCTTT.

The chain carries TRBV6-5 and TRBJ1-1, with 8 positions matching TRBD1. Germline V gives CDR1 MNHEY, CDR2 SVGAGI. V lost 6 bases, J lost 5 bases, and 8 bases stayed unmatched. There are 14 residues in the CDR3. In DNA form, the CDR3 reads TGTGCCAGCAGGACAGGGGTAGTTTGGACTGAAGCTTTCTTT. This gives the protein CASRTGVVWTEAFF.

The CDR3 DNA is TGTGCCAGCTCAACCTCGGGACGTGACGCACCCCTCCACTTT. This translates into CASSTSGRDAPLHF. The V gene is TRBV18, the J gene TRBJ1-6; D possibly corresponds to TRBD1 (5 bases). The CDR3 runs to 14 residues. The V gene lost 5 bases and the J gene lost 11 bases, with 16 bases spanning the gap. Germline V gives CDR1 KGHSH, CDR2 LQKENI.

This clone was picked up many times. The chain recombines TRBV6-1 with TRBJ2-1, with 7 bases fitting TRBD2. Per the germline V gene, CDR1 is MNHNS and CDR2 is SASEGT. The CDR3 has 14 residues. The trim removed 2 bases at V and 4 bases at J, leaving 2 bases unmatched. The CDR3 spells CASSESGTYNEQFF. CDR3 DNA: TGTGCCAGCAGTGAAAGCGGGACGTACAATGAGCAGTTCTTC.

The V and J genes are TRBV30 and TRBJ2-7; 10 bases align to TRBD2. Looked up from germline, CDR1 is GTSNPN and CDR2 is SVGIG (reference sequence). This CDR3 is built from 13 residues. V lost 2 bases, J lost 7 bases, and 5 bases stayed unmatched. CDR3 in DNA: TGTGCCTGGAGTTCCCAGCGGGAGGGAGAGCAGTACTTC. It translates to CAWSSQREGEQYF.

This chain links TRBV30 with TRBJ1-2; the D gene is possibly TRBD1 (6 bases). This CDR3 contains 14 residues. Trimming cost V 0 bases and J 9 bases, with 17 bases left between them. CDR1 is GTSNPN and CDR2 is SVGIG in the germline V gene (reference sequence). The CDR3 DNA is TGTGCCTGGAGTGTACTACAGGGAGGAATTAGCTACACCTTC. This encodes CAWSVLQGGISYTF.

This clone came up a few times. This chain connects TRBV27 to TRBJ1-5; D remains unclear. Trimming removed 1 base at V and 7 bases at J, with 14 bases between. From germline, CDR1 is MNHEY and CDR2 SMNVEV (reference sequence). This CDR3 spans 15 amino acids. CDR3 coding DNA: TGTGCCAGCAGTTTATTGGGCCGCGGCTCCCAGCCCCAGCATTTT. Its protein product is CASSLLGRGSQPQHF.

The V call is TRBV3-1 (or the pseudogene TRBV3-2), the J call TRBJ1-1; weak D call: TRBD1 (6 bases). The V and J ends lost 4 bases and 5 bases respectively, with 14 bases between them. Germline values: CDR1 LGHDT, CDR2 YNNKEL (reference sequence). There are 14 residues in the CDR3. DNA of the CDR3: TGTGCCAGCAGCCGGGACACCGGGGGGACTGAAGCTTTCTTT. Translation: CASSRDTGGTEAFF.

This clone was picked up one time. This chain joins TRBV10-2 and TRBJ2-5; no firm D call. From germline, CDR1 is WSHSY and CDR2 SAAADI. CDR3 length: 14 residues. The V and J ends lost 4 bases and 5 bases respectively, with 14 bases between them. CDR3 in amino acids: CASSGGSARETQYF. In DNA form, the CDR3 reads TGCGCCAGCAGTGGAGGTTCTGCGAGGGAGACCCAGTACTTC.

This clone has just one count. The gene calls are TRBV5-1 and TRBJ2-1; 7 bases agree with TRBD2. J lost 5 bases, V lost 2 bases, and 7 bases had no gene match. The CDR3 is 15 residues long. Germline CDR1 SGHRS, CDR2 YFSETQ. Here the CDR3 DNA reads TGCGCCAGCAGCTTAACGGGACTAACTGACAATGAGCAGTTCTTC. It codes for CASSLTGLTDNEQFF.

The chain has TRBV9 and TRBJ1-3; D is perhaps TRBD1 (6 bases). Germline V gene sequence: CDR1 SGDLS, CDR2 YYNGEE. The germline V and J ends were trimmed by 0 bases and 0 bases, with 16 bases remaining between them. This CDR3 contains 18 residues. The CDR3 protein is CASSVDVGGQSSGNTIYF. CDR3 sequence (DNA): TGTGCCAGCAGCGTAGATGTCGGGGGGCAGAGCTCTGGAAACACCATATATTTT.

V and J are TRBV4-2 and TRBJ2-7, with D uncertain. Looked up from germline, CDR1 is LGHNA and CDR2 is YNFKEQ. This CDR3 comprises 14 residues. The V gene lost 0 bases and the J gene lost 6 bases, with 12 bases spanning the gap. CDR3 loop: CASSQDRERSEQYF. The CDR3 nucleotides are TGTGCCAGCAGCCAAGATCGCGAGAGGAGCGAGCAGTACTTC.

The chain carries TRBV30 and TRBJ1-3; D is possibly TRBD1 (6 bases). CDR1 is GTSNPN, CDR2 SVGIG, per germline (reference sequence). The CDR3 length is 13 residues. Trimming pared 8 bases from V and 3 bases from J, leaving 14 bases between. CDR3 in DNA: TGTGCCAGCACTACAGGGATTGGAAACACCATATATTTT. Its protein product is CASTTGIGNTIYF.

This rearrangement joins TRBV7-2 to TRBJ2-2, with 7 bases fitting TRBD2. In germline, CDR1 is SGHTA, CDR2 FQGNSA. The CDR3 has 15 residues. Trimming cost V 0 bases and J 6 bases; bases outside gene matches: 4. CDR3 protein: CASSLAYGGAGELFF. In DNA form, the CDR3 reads TGTGCCAGCAGCTTAGCATATGGGGGGGCCGGGGAGCTGTTTTTT.

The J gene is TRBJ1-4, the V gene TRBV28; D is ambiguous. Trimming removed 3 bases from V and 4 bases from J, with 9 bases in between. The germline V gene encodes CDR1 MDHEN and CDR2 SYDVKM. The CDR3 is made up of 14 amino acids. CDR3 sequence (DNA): TGTGCCAGCAGTTTCCGGCGGATTAATGAAAAACTGTTTTTT. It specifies CASSFRRINEKLFF.

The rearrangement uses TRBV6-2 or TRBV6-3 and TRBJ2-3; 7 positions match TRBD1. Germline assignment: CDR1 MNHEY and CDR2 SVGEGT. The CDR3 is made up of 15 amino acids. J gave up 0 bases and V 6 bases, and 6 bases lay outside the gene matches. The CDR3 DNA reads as TGTGCCAGCAGCCGACAGGGTGTAAGCACAGATACGCAGTATTTT. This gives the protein CASSRQGVSTDTQYF.

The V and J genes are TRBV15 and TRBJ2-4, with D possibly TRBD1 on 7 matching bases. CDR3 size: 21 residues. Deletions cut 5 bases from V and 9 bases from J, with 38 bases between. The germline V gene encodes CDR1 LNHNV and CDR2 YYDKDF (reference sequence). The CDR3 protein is CATSFLSGQGVSMGLYAIQYF. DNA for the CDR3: TGTGCCACCAGCTTTCTAAGCGGGCAGGGGGTTTCAATGGGCCTGTATGCCATTCAGTACTTC.

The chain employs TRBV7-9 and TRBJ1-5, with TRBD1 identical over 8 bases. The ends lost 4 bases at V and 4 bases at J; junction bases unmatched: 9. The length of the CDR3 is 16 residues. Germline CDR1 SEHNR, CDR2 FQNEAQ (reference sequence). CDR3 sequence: CASSSSTGGGNQPQHF. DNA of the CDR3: TGTGCCAGCAGCTCATCAACAGGGGGTGGAAATCAGCCCCAGCATTTT. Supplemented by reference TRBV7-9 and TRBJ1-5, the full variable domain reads DTGVSQNPRHKITKRGQNVTFRCDPISEHNRLYWYRQTLGQGPEFLTYFQNEAQLEKSRLLSDRFSAERPKGSFSTLEIQRTEQGDSAMYLCASSSSTGGGNQPQHFGDGTRLSIL.

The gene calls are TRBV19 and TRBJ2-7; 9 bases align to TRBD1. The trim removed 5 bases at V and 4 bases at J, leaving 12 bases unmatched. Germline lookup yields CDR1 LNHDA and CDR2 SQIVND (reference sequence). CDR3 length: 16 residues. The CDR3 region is CASSQKWDRVSYEQYF. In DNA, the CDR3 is TGTGCCAGTAGTCAGAAATGGGACAGGGTTTCTTACGAGCAGTACTTC.

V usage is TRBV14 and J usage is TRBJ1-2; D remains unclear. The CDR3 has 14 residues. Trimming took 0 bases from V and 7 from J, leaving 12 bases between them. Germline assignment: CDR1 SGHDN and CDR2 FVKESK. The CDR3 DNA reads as TGTGCCAGCAGCCAAGATCTCGGGAGCGGTGGCTACACCTTC. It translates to CASSQDLGSGGYTF. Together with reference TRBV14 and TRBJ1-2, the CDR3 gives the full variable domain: EAGVTQFPSHSVIEKGQTVTLRCDPISGHDNLYWYRRVMGKEIKFLLHFVKESKQDESGMPNNRFLAERTGGTYSTLKVQPAELEDSGVYFCASSQDLGSGGYTFGSGTRLTVV.

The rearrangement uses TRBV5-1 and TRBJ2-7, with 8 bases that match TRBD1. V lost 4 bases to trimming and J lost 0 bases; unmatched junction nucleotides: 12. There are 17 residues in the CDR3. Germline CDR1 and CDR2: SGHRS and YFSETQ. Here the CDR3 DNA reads TGCGCCAGCAGCCTTCGCCCCCGGGACAGGAGCTCCTACGAGCAGTACTTC. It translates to CASSLRPRDRSSYEQYF.

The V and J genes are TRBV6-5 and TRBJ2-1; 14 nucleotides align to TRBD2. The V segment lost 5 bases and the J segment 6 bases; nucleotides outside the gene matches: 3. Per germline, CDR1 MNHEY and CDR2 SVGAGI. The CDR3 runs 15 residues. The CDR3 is CASSPTSGRANEQFF. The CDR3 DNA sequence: TGTGCCAGCAGTCCGACTAGCGGGAGGGCCAATGAGCAGTTCTTC.

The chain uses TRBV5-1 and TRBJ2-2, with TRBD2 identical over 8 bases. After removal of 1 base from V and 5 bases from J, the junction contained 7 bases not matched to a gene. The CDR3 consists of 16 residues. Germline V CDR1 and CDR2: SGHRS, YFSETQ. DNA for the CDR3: TGCGCCAGCAGCTTGCCAGCGGGAGTGGGTACCGGGGAGCTGTTTTTT. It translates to CASSLPAGVGTGELFF.

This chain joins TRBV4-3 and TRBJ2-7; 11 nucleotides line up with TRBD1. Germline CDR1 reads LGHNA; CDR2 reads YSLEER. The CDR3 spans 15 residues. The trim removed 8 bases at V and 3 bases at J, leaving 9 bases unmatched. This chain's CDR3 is CASGELDRGLYEQYF. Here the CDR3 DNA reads TGCGCCAGCGGAGAGCTGGACAGGGGGCTCTACGAGCAGTACTTC.

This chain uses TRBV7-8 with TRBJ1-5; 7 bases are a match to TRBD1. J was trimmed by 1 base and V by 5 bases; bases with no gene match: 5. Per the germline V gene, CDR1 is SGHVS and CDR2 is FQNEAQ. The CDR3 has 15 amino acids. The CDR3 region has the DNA TGTGCCAGCAGCGCCGGGACAGCGAGCAATCAGCCCCAGCATTTT. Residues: CASSAGTASNQPQHF.

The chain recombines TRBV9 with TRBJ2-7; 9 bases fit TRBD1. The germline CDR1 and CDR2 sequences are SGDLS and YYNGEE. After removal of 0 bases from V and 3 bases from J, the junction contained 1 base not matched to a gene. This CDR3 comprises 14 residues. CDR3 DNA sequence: TGTGCCAGCAGCGTAGGGACAGGGGTCTACGAGCAGTACTTC. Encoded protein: CASSVGTGVYEQYF.

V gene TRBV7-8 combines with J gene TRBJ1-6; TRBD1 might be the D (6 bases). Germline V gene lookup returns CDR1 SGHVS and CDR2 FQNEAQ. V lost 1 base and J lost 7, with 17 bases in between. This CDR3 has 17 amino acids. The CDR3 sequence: CASSLVDSRSWNSPLHF. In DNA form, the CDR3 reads TGTGCCAGCAGCTTAGTGGACAGTCGGAGCTGGAATTCACCCCTCCACTTT. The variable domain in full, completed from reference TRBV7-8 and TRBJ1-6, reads GAGVSQSPRYKVAKRGQDVALRCDPISGHVSLFWYQQALGQGPEFLTYFQNEAQLDKSGLPSDRFFAERPEGSVSTLKIQRTQQEDSAVYLCASSLVDSRSWNSPLHFGNGTRLTVT.

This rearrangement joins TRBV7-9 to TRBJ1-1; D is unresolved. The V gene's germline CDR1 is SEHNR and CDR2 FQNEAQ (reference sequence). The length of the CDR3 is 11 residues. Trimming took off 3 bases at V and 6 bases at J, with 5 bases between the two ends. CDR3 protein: CASSFRSEAFF. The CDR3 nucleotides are TGTGCCAGCAGCTTCAGATCTGAAGCTTTCTTT.